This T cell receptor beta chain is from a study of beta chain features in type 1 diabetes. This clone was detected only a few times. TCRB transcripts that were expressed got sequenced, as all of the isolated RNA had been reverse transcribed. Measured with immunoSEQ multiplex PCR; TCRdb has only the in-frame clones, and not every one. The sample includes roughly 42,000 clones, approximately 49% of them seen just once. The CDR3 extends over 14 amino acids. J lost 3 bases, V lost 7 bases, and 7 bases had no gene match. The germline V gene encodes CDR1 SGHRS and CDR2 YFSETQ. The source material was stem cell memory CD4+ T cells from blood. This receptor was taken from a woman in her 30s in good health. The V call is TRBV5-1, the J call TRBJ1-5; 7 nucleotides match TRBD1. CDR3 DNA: TGCGCCAGCGGTACAGGGGATTCCAATCAGCCCCAGCATTTT. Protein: CASGTGDSNQPQHF.